What follows are 17 T cell receptor beta chains derived from one specimen sequenced in a study of blood T cell repertoires in COVID-19. Profiled with immunoSEQ multiplex PCR; TCRdb holds only in-frame clones, not every one. The sample contains 150,000 to 200,000 clones, around 82% of which appear only once. Source material: peripheral blood. The source is a man aged 55 to 70 with active or convalescent COVID-19.

V gene TRBV12-3 or TRBV12-4 combines with J gene TRBJ2-3, with D possibly matching TRBD1 (7 bases). The CDR3 spans 13 residues. V was clipped by 4 bases and J by 5 bases, with 10 bases between them. DNA for the CDR3: TGTGCCAGCAGTTCCAGGGGGGAAGATACGCAGTATTTT. As protein: CASSSRGEDTQYF.

The chain has TRBV5-1 and TRBJ1-2, with 7 bases identical to TRBD1. Germline-derived CDR1 and CDR2 are SGHRS and YFSETQ. This CDR3 contains 15 residues. Trimming removed 3 bases from V and 6 bases from J; junction bases left unmatched: 11. This chain's CDR3 is CASSSLLGQIDGYTF. For the CDR3, the DNA is TGCGCCAGCAGCTCCCTCCTGGGACAGATAGATGGCTACACCTTC.

The V and J genes are TRBV7-2 and TRBJ1-2, with 8 nucleotides matching TRBD1. This CDR3 has 15 residues. V shed 2 bases, J shed 7 bases, and the junction held 9 bases outside the gene matches. Germline assignment: CDR1 SGHTA and CDR2 FQGNSA. The CDR3 DNA reads as TGTGCCAGCAGCTTAATAGGACAGGGCCTATTTGGCTACACCTTC. Amino acid sequence: CASSLIGQGLFGYTF. Filled out from reference TRBV7-2 and TRBJ1-2, the complete variable domain reads GAGVSQSPSNKVTEKGKDVELRCDPISGHTALYWYRQSLGQGLEFLIYFQGNSAPDKSGLPSDRFSAERTGGSVSTLTIQRTQQEDSAVYLCASSLIGQGLFGYTFGSGTRLTVV.

The chain links TRBV7-9 to TRBJ1-4; 7 bases match TRBD1. Germline-derived CDR1 and CDR2 are SEHNR and FQNEAQ (reference sequence). The CDR3 loop spans 14 amino acids. With V trimmed by 5 bases and J by 4 bases, 4 bases remained unmatched. In nucleotides, the CDR3 is TGTGCCAGCAGCCCGGGACAGAATAATGAAAAACTGTTTTTT. This gives the protein CASSPGQNNEKLFF.

This chain links TRBV3-1 (or the pseudogene TRBV3-2) with TRBJ2-3; no reliable D call. This CDR3 region has 13 residues. The ends were cut back, 4 bases at V and 4 bases at J, with 9 bases in the middle. Germline V gives CDR1 LGHDT, CDR2 YNNKEL (reference sequence). CDR3 sequence reads: CASSRPPADTQYF. The CDR3 DNA is TGTGCCAGCAGCCGGCCCCCCGCAGATACGCAGTATTTT.

This clone was recorded a few times. The chain uses TRBV4-1 and TRBJ2-2; 7 nucleotides agree with TRBD2. The V segment lost 6 bases and the J segment 4 bases; nucleotides outside the gene matches: 5. Looked up from germline, CDR1 is MGHRA and CDR2 is YSYEKL. This CDR3 spans 14 amino acids. CDR3 sequence (DNA): TGCGCCAGCAGTCGGGACTATCGCACCGGGGAGCTGTTTTTT. Its translation is CASSRDYRTGELFF.

Only one count was recorded for this clone. The chain combines TRBV5-1 with TRBJ2-6, with 9 bases fitting TRBD1. Germline CDR1 is SGHRS and CDR2 is YFSETQ. The length of the CDR3 is 17 residues. The J segment lost 2 bases and the V segment lost 0 bases, leaving 3 bases of the junction unmatched. CDR3 coding DNA: TGCGCCAGCAGCTTGGACAGGGGGCCCACTGGGGCCAACGTCCTGACTTTC. Its translation is CASSLDRGPTGANVLTF.

This rearrangement joins TRBV7-2 to TRBJ2-1, with 11 bases matching TRBD2. This CDR3 is 16 amino acids long. CDR1 and CDR2 (germline): SGHTA, FQGNSA. V dropped 4 bases and J dropped 4; count of bases not matched to a gene: 6. The CDR3: CASSSSGLAAYNEQFF. For the CDR3, the DNA is TGTGCCAGCAGCTCCTCGGGACTAGCGGCTTACAATGAGCAGTTCTTC.

The chain carries TRBV28 and TRBJ2-7; 16 bases are shared with TRBD2. The germline gives CDR1 MDHEN, CDR2 SYDVKM. The CDR3 spans 15 residues. Trimming at V came to 5 bases and at J to 8 bases, leaving 6 bases not matched to a gene. The CDR3 region is CASSVTGLAGGKQYF. For the CDR3, the DNA is TGTGCCAGCAGTGTGACGGGACTAGCGGGAGGGAAGCAGTACTTC.

The chain uses TRBV5-1 and TRBJ2-1, with 7 bases identical to TRBD1. The CDR3 covers 15 residues. The germline V gene has CDR1 SGHRS and CDR2 YFSETQ. Trimming cost V 4 bases and J 5 bases; bases outside gene matches: 9. The CDR3 bases are TGCGCCAGCAGCCCGGACAGGACAATTCACAATGAGCAGTTCTTC. Encoded protein: CASSPDRTIHNEQFF.

The V gene is TRBV11-2, the J gene TRBJ1-1, with D possibly TRBD1 on 6 matching bases. The CDR3 loop spans 13 amino acids. The germline V gene encodes CDR1 SGHAT and CDR2 FQNNGV. V lost 5 bases to trimming and J lost 1 base, with 8 bases between them. This CDR3 reads CASSGQRNTEAFF. CDR3 nucleotides: TGTGCCAGCAGCGGACAGAGGAACACTGAAGCTTTCTTT.

This chain uses TRBV6-2 or TRBV6-3 with TRBJ2-5, with 14 bases fitting TRBD2. J was trimmed by 9 bases and V by 0 bases; bases with no gene match: 6. CDR3 length equals 16 residues. CDR1 is MNHEY, CDR2 SVGEGT, per germline. The CDR3 loop is CASSYSPTSGGAAQYF. The CDR3 coding sequence is TGTGCCAGCAGTTACTCGCCGACTAGCGGGGGGGCGGCCCAGTACTTC.

This chain uses TRBV27 with TRBJ1-3; 8 nucleotides agree with TRBD1. This CDR3 spans 14 amino acids. V lost 2 bases, J lost 4 bases, and 1 base stayed unmatched. Per germline, CDR1 MNHEY and CDR2 SMNVEV (reference sequence). The CDR3 DNA reads as TGTGCCAGCAGTTTAAGACAGGGGGGAAACACCATATATTTT. This sequence encodes CASSLRQGGNTIYF.

The CDR3 DNA follows: TGTGCCAGCAGCGCCGGGACAGCCTCCTACGAGCAGTACTTC. It codes for CASSAGTASYEQYF. The chain recombines TRBV7-9 with TRBJ2-7, with 7 bases that match TRBD1. CDR3 length: 14 amino acids. Germline V gene data show CDR1 as SEHNR and CDR2 as FQNEAQ (reference sequence). J was trimmed by 0 bases and V by 5 bases; bases with no gene match: 4.

The chain employs TRBV5-4 and TRBJ2-3; 7 nucleotides match TRBD2. V lost 1 base to trimming and J lost 2 bases; unmatched junction nucleotides: 4. The CDR3 has 15 amino acids. The germline V gene has CDR1 SGHNT and CDR2 YYREEE (reference sequence). CDR3 sequence reads: CASSLLGLLTDTQYF. In nucleotides, the CDR3 is TGTGCCAGCAGCTTGTTGGGACTACTCACAGATACGCAGTATTTT.

This clone has just one count. CDR3: CASSDRGRGYTF. The CDR3 region has the DNA TGTGCCAGCAGTGACCGGGGTCGCGGCTACACCTTC. The chain recombines TRBV2 with TRBJ1-2; D not resolved. Germline V gene sequence: CDR1 SNHLY, CDR2 FYNNEI. The CDR3 has 12 amino acids. The V end was cut by 3 bases, the J end by 8 bases, with 10 bases between.

In this sample, this clone turned up a few times. V gene TRBV5-1 combines with J gene TRBJ1-2; TRBD1 matches at 10 bases. Germline CDR1 reads SGHRS; CDR2 reads YFSETQ. V lost 3 bases and J lost 5; bases outside the gene matches: 7. This CDR3 is built from 15 residues. The CDR3: CASSSTGQGKYGYTF. CDR3 DNA sequence: TGCGCCAGCAGCTCTACGGGACAGGGGAAATATGGCTACACCTTC.